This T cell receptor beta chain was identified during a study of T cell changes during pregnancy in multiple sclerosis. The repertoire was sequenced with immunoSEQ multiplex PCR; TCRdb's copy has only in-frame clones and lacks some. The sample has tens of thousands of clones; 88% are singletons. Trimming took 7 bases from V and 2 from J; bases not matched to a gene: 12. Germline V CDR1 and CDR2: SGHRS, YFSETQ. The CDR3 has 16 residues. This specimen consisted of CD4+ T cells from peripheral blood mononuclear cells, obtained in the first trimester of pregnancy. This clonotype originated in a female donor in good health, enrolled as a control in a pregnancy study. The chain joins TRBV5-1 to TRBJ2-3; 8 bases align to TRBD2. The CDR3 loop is CASAYPGGDDTDTQYF. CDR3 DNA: TGCGCCAGCGCATACCCGGGGGGGGACGACACAGATACGCAGTATTTT.